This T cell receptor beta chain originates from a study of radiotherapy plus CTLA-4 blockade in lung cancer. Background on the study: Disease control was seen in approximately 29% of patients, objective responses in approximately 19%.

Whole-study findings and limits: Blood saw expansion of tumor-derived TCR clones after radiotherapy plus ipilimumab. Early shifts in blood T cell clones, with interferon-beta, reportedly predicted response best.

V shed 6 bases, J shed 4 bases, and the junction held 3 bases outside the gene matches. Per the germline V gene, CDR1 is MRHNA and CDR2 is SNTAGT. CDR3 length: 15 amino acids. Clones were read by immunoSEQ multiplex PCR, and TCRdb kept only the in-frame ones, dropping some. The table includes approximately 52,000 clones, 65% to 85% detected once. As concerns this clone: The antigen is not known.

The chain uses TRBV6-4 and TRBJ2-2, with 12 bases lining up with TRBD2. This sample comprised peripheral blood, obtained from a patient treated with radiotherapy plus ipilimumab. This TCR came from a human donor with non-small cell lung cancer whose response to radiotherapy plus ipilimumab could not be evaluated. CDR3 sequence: CASRLTSGSTGELFF. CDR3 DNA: TGTGCCAGCAGACTGACTAGCGGGAGCACCGGGGAGCTGTTTTTT.